The rows below give T cell receptor beta chains drawn from one sample of a study of T cells in localized non-small cell lung cancer. The assay was immunoSEQ multiplex PCR, and TCRdb's table has in-frame clones only and misses some. This table holds tens of thousands of clones, 80% found once. The source material was peripheral blood, sampled before any cancer treatment. The receptor source for this set is a female donor older than 55 with stage I lung adenocarcinoma. CDR3s include the opening cysteine and the closing phenylalanine or tryptophan. A D gene is named only where the DNA matches it firmly. Some rows mark clone size as missing; the rest say once, few, many or name a class of expanded clone.

V gene	J gene	clone size	D gene	CDR3 DNA	CDR3 protein
TRBV5-1	TRBJ1-1	-	-	TGCGCCAGCAGCTTGGCAGGGATGAGCACTGAAGCTTTCTTT	CASSLAGMSTEAFF
TRBV29-1	TRBJ2-7	few	TRBD1	TGCAGCGTTACCGGGACAGGGGGCGCCGAGCAGTACTTC	CSVTGTGGAEQYF
TRBV11-2	TRBJ2-7	once	-	TGTGCCAGCAGCTACGGCATTACAGGTCGCAACGAGCAGTACTTC	CASSYGITGRNEQYF
TRBV7-7	TRBJ2-1	-	TRBD1	TGTGCCAGCAGCCAGGGACAGGGGCCCTACAATGAGCAGTTCTTC	CASSQGQGPYNEQFF
TRBV21-1	TRBJ2-1	-	-	TGTGCCAGCAGCAACATCGGACTAGCGAAAAAGTCAGACCCGAGCTCCTACAATGAGCAGTTCTTC	CASSNIGLAKKSDPSSYNEQFF
TRBV5-1	TRBJ1-5	-	-	TGCGCCAGCAGCTTGGCAGGTAATCAGCCCCAGCATTTT	CASSLAGNQPQHF
TRBV2	TRBJ2-3	-	TRBD2	TGTGCCAGCAGTGGGACTAGCGGGGGGGTCACAGATACGCAGTATTTT	CASSGTSGGVTDTQYF
TRBV27	TRBJ2-5	-	-	TGTGCCAGCAGAGTCGGGGAGACCCAGTACTTC	CASRVGETQYF
TRBV11-2	TRBJ1-2	-	TRBD1	TGTGCCAGCAGCTTAGAGGGCGAGACAGGGGAGTACTATGGCTACACCTTC	CASSLEGETGEYYGYTF
TRBV29-1	TRBJ1-3	-	-	TGCAGCGTTCTAGTTGGAAACACCATATATTTT	CSVLVGNTIYF
TRBV19	TRBJ2-5	-	-	TGTGCCAGTAACGGCCGGGGTCGAGAGACCCAGTACTTC	CASNGRGRETQYF
TRBV7-2	TRBJ1-4	-	-	TGTGCCAGCAGCTTAGTTCAAGGGGGGCTAGGTGAAAAACTGTTTTTT	CASSLVQGGLGEKLFF
TRBV6-1	TRBJ1-5	-	-	TGTGCCAGCAGTGAAGCGGTGGCATCCGGCAATCAGCCCCAGCATTTT	CASSEAVASGNQPQHF
TRBV5-1	TRBJ2-7	-	-	TGCGCCAGCAGCTTGACAGCAGGGAACCTTTACTACGAGCAGTACTTC	CASSLTAGNLYYEQYF
TRBV6-5	TRBJ2-5	-	TRBD2	TGTGCCAGCAGTTACTCGAACCTAGCGGGGGAAGAGACCCAGTACTTC	CASSYSNLAGEETQYF
TRBV7-2	TRBJ2-3	-	TRBD2	TGTGCCAGCAGCCTCCCGGGACTAGCGGCGACAGATACGCAGTATTTT	CASSLPGLAATDTQYF
TRBV21-1	TRBJ1-5	-	-	TGTGCCAGCAGCAAAGCTCCCGCAGGGTTCCATCAGCCCCAGCATTTT	CASSKAPAGFHQPQHF
TRBV7-2	TRBJ2-3	-	TRBD2	TGTGCCAGCAGCTTGCAATCCGGGACTAGCGGCACAGATACGCAGTATTTT	CASSLQSGTSGTDTQYF
TRBV6-6	TRBJ2-1	-	-	TGTGCCAGCAGACTAGATTTTGAGCAGTTCTTC	CASRLDFEQFF
TRBV7-2	TRBJ1-1	once	TRBD1	TGTGCCAGCAGCCCCAACCCCCACGGGACAGGGCTTCACACTGAAGCTTTCTTT	CASSPNPHGTGLHTEAFF
TRBV9	TRBJ2-1	-	-	TGTGCCAGCAGCGTAGATGAGGGAGTCTACAATGAGCAGTTCTTC	CASSVDEGVYNEQFF
TRBV19	TRBJ2-7	-	TRBD1	TGTGCCAGTAGTATCGACAGGGTCCGAGTGGAGCAGTACTTC	CASSIDRVRVEQYF
TRBV5-1	TRBJ2-5	-	-	TGCGCCAGCAGCCCCTCGGCGGGGCCTCAAGAGACCCAGTACTTC	CASSPSAGPQETQYF
TRBV7-8	TRBJ1-5	once	TRBD1	TGTGCCAGCAGCGCCAGGACAGGGGGCGCGGGGAATCAGCCCCAGCATTTT	CASSARTGGAGNQPQHF
TRBV5-8	TRBJ2-1	-	-	TGTGCCAGCAACTCGAACACCCAAGGGAGCAATGAGCAGTTCTTC	CASNSNTQGSNEQFF
TRBV5-1	TRBJ1-2	-	-	TGCGCCAGCAGCTTGGTGGTCGGAAAGGGGGATGGCTACACCTTC	CASSLVVGKGDGYTF
TRBV27	TRBJ2-3	-	-	TGTGCCAGCAGTTTAGAGGTGCGGGCGAGATTTACAGATACGCAGTATTTT	CASSLEVRARFTDTQYF
TRBV5-8	TRBJ1-1	-	-	TGTGCCAGCAGCTTGGTACCCTCCACGGCTTTCTTT	CASSLVPSTAFF
TRBV10-3	TRBJ2-7	once	-	TGTGCCATCAGTGAAAAGTCCTACGAGCAGTACTTC	CAISEKSYEQYF
TRBV7-6	TRBJ1-1	-	-	TGTGCCAGCAGCCACCCTCAGGGCGCGAACACTGAAGCTTTCTTT	CASSHPQGANTEAFF
TRBV27	TRBJ1-6	-	TRBD1	TGTGCCAGCAGTTACAGGGGGCTGGTTTCACCCCTCCACTTT	CASSYRGLVSPLHF
TRBV6-5	TRBJ1-2	-	TRBD1	TGTGCCAGCAGTTCGCCGGGACAGGGCCTAAAGGGCTACACCTTC	CASSSPGQGLKGYTF
TRBV19	TRBJ1-5	-	-	TGTGCCAGTAGTATAGCCCCCTCAGGGTCGGGGCAGCCCCAGCATTTT	CASSIAPSGSGQPQHF
TRBV9	TRBJ1-1	-	-	TGTGCCAGCAGCGAAGGGGGGGACCCGAACACTGAAGCTTTCTTT	CASSEGGDPNTEAFF
TRBV4-1	TRBJ1-5	-	-	TGCGCCAGCAGTTCACAGGAACATCAGCCCCAGCATTTT	CASSSQEHQPQHF
TRBV29-1	TRBJ1-6	-	-	TGCAGCGTCCCGGGTGGAATAACCCTCCACTTT	CSVPGGITLHF
TRBV19	TRBJ1-2	-	-	TGTGCCAGTAAGGAGGGGGGGACCTATGGCTACACCTTC	CASKEGGTYGYTF
TRBV5-1	TRBJ2-7	-	TRBD2	TGCGCCAGCAGCTTGGATAGAGCGGGAGCCTACGAGCAGTACTTC	CASSLDRAGAYEQYF
TRBV9	TRBJ1-6	-	-	TGTGCCAGCAGCGGAACACCGGGAGGCGTCCATAATTCACCCCTCCACTTT	CASSGTPGGVHNSPLHF
TRBV6-1	TRBJ1-2	few	-	TGTGCCAGCAGTGAAGCGAGGGGTGGTGGCTACACCTTC	CASSEARGGGYTF
TRBV13	TRBJ2-1	few	-	TGTGCCAGCAGCTTGAGCCTGGATAACGAGCAGTTCTTC	CASSLSLDNEQFF
TRBV7-9	TRBJ1-1	-	-	TGTGCCAGCAGCTCTTTCACAAGCGAGTACACTGAAGCTTTCTTT	CASSSFTSEYTEAFF
TRBV19	TRBJ1-6	-	-	TGTGCCAGTAGTATAACCGATGAACTTTCACCCCTCCACTTT	CASSITDELSPLHF
TRBV4-2	TRBJ2-1	-	-	TGTGCCAGCAGCCTCCAAGCGACTCACAGCTCCTACAATGAGCAGTTCTTC	CASSLQATHSSYNEQFF
TRBV14	TRBJ2-2	-	-	TGTGCCAGCAGCCAAGATTTGGTGGGCGGGGAGCTGTTTTTT	CASSQDLVGGELFF
TRBV7-2	TRBJ2-7	once	-	TGTGCCAGCAGCTTACGGGCAGCTAGCTACGAGCAGTACTTC	CASSLRAASYEQYF
TRBV7-3	TRBJ2-7	-	TRBD1	TGTGCCAGCAGCCCCGACCCCGGGACAGGGATCGAGCAGTACTTC	CASSPDPGTGIEQYF
TRBV4-2	TRBJ1-1	-	-	TGTGCCAGCAGCCAAGATCGGTGGGGGCAGAACACTGAAGCTTTCTTT	CASSQDRWGQNTEAFF
TRBV4-1	TRBJ1-1	few	-	TGCGCCAGCAGCCGGATAGGGGCGAACACTGAAGCTTTCTTT	CASSRIGANTEAFF
TRBV2	TRBJ2-7	-	TRBD2	TGTGCCAGCAATCCTCTAGCGGGGGCCTCGGTGGAGCAGTACTTC	CASNPLAGASVEQYF
TRBV5-4	TRBJ2-7	-	-	TGTGCCAGCAGCTTGGAAGGAGGCATCTCCTACGAGCAGTACTTC	CASSLEGGISYEQYF
TRBV5-1	TRBJ1-6	-	-	TGCGCCAGCAGCTTAGGGGCCGACCGTAATTCACCCCTCCACTTT	CASSLGADRNSPLHF
TRBV18	TRBJ2-3	-	-	TGTGCCAGCTCACCATTAGGACAGACAAGCACAGATACGCAGTATTTT	CASSPLGQTSTDTQYF
TRBV18	TRBJ2-4	few	-	TGTGCCAGCTCCCCGACTTTAGCCAAAAACATTCAGTACTTC	CASSPTLAKNIQYF
TRBV5-4	TRBJ1-1	-	-	TGTGCCAGCAGCTCCCCTCGCCAGGCCAGGGCTGAAGCTTTCTTT	CASSSPRQARAEAFF
TRBV20-1	TRBJ2-1	-	-	TGCAGTGCCCGCCGAGGAGCGGAACAGTTCTTC	CSARRGAEQFF
TRBV5-4	TRBJ2-5	-	-	TGTGCCAGCAGCGGCAGGGAGTGGGAGACCCAGTACTTC	CASSGREWETQYF
TRBV7-8	TRBJ2-5	-	-	TGTGCCAGCAGCTTAGATGGGCAGGTTCGAGAGACCCAGTACTTC	CASSLDGQVRETQYF
TRBV7-2	TRBJ1-5	-	-	TGTGCCAGCAGCTCACAAACCACAGGGCTATTCAATCAGCCCCAGCATTTT	CASSSQTTGLFNQPQHF
TRBV14	TRBJ1-2	-	TRBD1	TGTGCCAGCAGCCGGGACAGGGTTGGCTACACCTTC	CASSRDRVGYTF